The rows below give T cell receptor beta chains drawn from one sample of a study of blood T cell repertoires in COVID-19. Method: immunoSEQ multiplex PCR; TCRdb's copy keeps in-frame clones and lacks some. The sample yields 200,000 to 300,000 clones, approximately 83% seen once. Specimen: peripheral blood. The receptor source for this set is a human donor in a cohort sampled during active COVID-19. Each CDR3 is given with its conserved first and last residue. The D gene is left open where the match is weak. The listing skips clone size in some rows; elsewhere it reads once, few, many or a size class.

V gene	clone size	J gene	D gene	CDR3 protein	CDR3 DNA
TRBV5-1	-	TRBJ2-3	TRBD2	CASSSQRGGVTDTQYF	TGCGCCAGCAGCTCACAACGGGGGGGCGTAACAGATACGCAGTATTTT
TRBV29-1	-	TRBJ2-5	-	CSAARETQYF	TGCAGCGCCGCGCGGGAGACCCAGTACTTC
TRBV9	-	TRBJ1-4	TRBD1	CASSLSLGAGGEKLFF	TGTGCCAGCAGCTTATCGTTGGGGGCAGGGGGTGAAAAACTGTTTTTT
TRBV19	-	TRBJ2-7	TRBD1	CASSIDLGTDPVEQYF	TGTGCCAGTAGTATAGATCTCGGGACAGACCCCGTCGAGCAGTACTTC
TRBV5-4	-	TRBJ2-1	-	CASSLEGGSSYNEQFF	TGTGCCAGCAGCTTGGAAGGGGGAAGCTCCTACAATGAGCAGTTCTTC
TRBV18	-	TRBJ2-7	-	CASSRAEKSYEQYF	TGTGCCAGCTCACGGGCCGAGAAATCCTACGAGCAGTACTTC
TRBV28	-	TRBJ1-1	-	CASGGTEAFF	TGTGCCAGCGGGGGGACTGAAGCTTTCTTT
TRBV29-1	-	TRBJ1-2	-	CSALGGTGGGYTF	TGCAGCGCCCTGGGCGGGACCGGGGGGGGCTACACCTTC
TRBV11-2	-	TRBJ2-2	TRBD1	CASSLGRDRGLLGTGELFF	TGTGCCAGCAGCTTAGGAAGAGACAGGGGGCTTTTGGGCACCGGGGAGCTGTTTTTT
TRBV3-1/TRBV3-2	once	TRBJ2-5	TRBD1	CASRSGGSWETQYF	TGTGCCAGCAGGTCAGGGGGTAGTTGGGAGACCCAGTACTTC
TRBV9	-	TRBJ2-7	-	CASSVSGTSPSEQYF	TGTGCCAGCAGCGTAAGCGGGACATCCCCATCCGAGCAGTACTTC
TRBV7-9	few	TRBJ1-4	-	CASSLNSNEKLFF	TGTGCCAGCAGCTTAAACTCTAATGAAAAACTGTTTTTT
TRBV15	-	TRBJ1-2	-	CATAGGGFDGYTF	TGTGCCACGGCCGGGGGGGGGTTCGATGGCTACACCTTC
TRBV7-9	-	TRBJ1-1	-	CASSFGDLGEAFF	TGTGCCAGCAGCTTCGGCGACTTGGGTGAAGCTTTCTTT
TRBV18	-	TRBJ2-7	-	CASSPSISGTYEQYF	TGTGCCAGCTCACCCTCGATATCAGGGACCTACGAGCAGTACTTC
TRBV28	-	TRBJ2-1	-	CASSLTRDYNEQFF	TGTGCCAGCAGTTTAACCCGGGATTACAATGAGCAGTTCTTC
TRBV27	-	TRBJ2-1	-	CASSLGTSTYNEQFF	TGTGCCAGCAGTTTAGGTACTAGCACATACAATGAGCAGTTCTTC
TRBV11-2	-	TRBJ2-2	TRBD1	CASSQRQGNTGELFF	TGTGCCAGCAGCCAAAGACAGGGAAACACCGGGGAGCTGTTTTTT
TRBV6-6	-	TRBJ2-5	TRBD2	CASSPRGGQETQYF	TGTGCCAGCAGTCCGCGGGGGGGCCAAGAGACCCAGTACTTC
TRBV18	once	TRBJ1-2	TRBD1	CASSPPDRALNYGYTF	TGTGCCAGCTCACCCCCAGACAGGGCGCTTAACTATGGCTACACCTTC
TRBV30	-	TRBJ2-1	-	CAWSTYNEQFF	TGTGCCTGGAGTACTTACAATGAGCAGTTCTTC
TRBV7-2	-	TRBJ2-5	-	CASSLLRETQYF	TGTGCCAGCAGCTTATTGCGGGAGACCCAGTACTTC
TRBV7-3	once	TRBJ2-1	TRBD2	CASSFSGGADEQFF	TGTGCCAGCAGCTTCAGCGGGGGGGCGGATGAGCAGTTCTTC
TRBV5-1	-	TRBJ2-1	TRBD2	CASRTSGDYNEQFF	TGCGCCAGCAGGACTAGCGGGGACTACAATGAGCAGTTCTTC
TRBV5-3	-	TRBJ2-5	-	CARSPQGSQQETQYF	TGTGCCAGAAGCCCTCAGGGTAGTCAACAAGAGACCCAGTACTTC
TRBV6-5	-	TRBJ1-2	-	CASSPPGSYGYTF	TGTGCCAGCAGCCCACCGGGGTCCTATGGCTACACCTTC
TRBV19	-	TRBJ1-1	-	CASSIRAGNTEAFF	TGTGCCAGTAGTATCAGGGCAGGAAACACTGAAGCTTTCTTT
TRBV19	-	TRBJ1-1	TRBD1	CASYPGKGAPRNTEAFF	TGTGCCAGTTACCCCGGGAAGGGGGCCCCCCGGAACACTGAAGCTTTCTTT
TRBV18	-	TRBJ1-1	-	CASSPDTEAFF	TGTGCCAGCTCACCCGACACTGAAGCTTTCTTT